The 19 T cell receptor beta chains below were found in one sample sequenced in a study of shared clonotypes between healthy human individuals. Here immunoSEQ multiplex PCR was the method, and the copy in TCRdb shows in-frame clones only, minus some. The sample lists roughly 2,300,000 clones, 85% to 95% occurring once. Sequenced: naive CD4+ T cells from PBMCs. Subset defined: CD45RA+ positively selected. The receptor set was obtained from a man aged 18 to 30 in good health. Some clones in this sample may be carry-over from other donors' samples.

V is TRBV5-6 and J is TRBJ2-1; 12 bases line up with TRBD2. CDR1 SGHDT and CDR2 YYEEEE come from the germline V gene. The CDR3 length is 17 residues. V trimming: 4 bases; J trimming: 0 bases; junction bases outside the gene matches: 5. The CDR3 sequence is CASSPSSGRGSYNEQFF. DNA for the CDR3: TGTGCCAGCAGCCCTTCTAGCGGGAGGGGCTCCTACAATGAGCAGTTCTTC.

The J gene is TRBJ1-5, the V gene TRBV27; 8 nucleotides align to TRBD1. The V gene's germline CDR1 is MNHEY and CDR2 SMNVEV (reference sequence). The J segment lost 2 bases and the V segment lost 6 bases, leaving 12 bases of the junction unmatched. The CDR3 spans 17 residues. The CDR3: CASSPDRAPFGNQPQHF. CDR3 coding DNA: TGTGCCAGCAGCCCGGACAGGGCACCTTTCGGCAATCAGCCCCAGCATTTT.

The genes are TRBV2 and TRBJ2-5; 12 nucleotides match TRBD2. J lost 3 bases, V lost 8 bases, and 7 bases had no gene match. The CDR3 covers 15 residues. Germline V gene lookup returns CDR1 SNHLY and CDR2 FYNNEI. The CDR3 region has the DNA TGTGCCAGCGGCAGACTAGCGGGAGTCGAAGAGACCCAGTACTTC. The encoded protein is CASGRLAGVEETQYF. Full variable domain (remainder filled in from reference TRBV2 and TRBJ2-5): EPEVTQTPSHQVTQMGQEVILRCVPISNHLYFYWYRQILGQKVEFLVSFYNNEISEKSEIFDDQFSVERPDGSNFTLKIRSTKLEDSAMYFCASGRLAGVEETQYFGPGTRLLVL.

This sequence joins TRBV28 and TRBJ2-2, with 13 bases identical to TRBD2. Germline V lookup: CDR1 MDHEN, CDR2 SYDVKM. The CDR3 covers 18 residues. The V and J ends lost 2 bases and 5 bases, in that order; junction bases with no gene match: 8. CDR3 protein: CASSLDGLAGVRTGELFF. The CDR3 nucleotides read TGTGCCAGCAGTTTAGATGGACTAGCGGGAGTAAGGACCGGGGAGCTGTTTTTT. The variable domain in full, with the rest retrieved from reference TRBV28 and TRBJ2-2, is DVKVTQSSRYLVKRTGEKVFLECVQDMDHENMFWYRQDPGLGLRLIYFSYDVKMKEKGDIPEGYSVSREKKERFSLILESASTNQTSMYLCASSLDGLAGVRTGELFFGEGSRLTVL.

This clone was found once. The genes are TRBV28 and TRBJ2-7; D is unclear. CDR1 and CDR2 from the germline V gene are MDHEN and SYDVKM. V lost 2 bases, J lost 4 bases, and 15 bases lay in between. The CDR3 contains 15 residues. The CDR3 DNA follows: TGTGCCAGCAGTTTAAGGACCCGCCTGCCTTACGAGCAGTACTTC. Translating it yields CASSLRTRLPYEQYF.

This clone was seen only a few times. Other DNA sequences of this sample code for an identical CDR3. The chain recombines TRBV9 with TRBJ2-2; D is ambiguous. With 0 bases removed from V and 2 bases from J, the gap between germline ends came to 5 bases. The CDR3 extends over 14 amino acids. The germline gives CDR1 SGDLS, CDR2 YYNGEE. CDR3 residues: CASSVAGNTGELFF. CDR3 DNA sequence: TGTGCCAGCAGCGTAGCTGGTAACACCGGGGAGCTGTTTTTT.

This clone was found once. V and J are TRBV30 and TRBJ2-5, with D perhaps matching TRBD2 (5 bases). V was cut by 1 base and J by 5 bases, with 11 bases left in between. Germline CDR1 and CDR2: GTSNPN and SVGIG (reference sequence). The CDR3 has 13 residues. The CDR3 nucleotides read TGTGCCTGGAGTGACCCGGGGATGGAGACCCAGTACTTC. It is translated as CAWSDPGMETQYF. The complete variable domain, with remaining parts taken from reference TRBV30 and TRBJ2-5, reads SQTIHQWPATLVQPVGSPLSLECTVEGTSNPNLYWYRQAAGRGLQLLFYSVGIGQISSEVPQNLSASRPQDRQFILSSKKLLLSDSGFYLCAWSDPGMETQYFGPGTRLLVL.

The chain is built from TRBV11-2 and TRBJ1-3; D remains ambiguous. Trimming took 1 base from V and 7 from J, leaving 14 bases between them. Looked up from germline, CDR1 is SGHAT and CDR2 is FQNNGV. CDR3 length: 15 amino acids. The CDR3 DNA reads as TGTGCCAGCAGCTTAGCCGGCTCCGGTCGGAACACCATATATTTT. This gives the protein CASSLAGSGRNTIYF.

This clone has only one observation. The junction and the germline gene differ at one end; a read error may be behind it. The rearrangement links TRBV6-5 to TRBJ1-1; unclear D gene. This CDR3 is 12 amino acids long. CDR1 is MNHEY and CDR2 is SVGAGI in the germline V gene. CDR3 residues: CASSYSRVDPVF. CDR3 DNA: TGTGCCAGCAGTTACTCGAGAGTAGACCCCGTCTTT.

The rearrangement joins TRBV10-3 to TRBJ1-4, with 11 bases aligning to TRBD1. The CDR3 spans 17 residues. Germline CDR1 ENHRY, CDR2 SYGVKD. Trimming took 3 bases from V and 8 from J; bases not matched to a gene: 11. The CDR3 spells CAISELGTGTGGEKLFF. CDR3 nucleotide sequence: TGTGCCATCAGTGAATTGGGGACCGGGACAGGGGGAGAAAAACTGTTTTTT.

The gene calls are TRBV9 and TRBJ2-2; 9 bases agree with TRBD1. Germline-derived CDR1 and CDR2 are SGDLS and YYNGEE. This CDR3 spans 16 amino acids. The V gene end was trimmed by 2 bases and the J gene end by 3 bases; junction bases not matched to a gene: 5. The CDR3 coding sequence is TGTGCCAGCAGCGTCCGGGGACAGGGCGACACCGGGGAGCTGTTTTTT. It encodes CASSVRGQGDTGELFF.

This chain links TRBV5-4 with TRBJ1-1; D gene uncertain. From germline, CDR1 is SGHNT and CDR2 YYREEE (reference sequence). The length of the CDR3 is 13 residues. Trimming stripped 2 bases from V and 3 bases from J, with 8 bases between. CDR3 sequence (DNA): TGTGCCAGCAGCTTAAAACCTGACACTGAAGCTTTCTTT. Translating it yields CASSLKPDTEAFF.

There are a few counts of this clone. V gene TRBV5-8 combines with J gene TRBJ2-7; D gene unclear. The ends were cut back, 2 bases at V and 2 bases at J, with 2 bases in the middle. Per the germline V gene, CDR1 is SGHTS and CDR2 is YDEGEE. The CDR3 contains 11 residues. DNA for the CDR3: TGTGCCAGCAGCTTTACCTACGAGCAGTACTTC. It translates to CASSFTYEQYF.

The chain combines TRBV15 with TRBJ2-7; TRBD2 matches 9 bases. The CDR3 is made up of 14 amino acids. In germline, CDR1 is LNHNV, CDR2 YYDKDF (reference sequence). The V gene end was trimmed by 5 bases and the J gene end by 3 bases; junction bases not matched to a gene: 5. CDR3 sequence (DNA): TGTGCCACCAGCGAGCGGGGGGCGCACTACGAGCAGTACTTC. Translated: CATSERGAHYEQYF.

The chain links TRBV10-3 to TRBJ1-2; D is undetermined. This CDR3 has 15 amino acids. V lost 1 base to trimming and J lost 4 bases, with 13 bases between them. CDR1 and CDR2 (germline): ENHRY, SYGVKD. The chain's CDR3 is CAISEFGTVTYGYTF. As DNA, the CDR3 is TGTGCCATCAGTGAGTTCGGAACAGTTACCTATGGCTACACCTTC.

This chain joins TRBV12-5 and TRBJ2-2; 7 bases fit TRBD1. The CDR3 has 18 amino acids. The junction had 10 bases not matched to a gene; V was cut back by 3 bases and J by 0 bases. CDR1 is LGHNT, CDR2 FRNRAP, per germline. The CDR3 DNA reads TGTGCTAGTGGTTTAAATATGGGGACAGCTCCGAACACCGGGGAGCTGTTTTTT. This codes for CASGLNMGTAPNTGELFF.

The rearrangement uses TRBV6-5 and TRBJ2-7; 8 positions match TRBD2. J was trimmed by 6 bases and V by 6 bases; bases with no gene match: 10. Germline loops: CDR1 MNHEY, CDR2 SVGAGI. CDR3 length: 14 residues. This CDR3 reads CASSPGGGRGEQYF. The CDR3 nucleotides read TGTGCCAGCAGCCCCGGGGGGGGGCGAGGCGAGCAGTACTTC.

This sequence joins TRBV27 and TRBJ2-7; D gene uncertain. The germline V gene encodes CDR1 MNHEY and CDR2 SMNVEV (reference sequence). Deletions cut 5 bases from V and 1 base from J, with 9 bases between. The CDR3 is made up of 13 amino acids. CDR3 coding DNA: TGTGCCAGCAGTAAAGACCGATCCTACGAGCAGTACTTC. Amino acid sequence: CASSKDRSYEQYF.

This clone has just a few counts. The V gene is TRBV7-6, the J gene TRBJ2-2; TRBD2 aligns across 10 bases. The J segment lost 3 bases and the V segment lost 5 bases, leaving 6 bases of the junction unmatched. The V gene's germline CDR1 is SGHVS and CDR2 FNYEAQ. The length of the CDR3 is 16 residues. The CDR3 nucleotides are TGTGCCAGCAGCCCCAGCGGGAGGGCCCACACCGGGGAGCTGTTTTTT. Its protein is CASSPSGRAHTGELFF.